This T cell receptor (beta chain) is drawn from a study of T cells in Graves' hyperthyroidism and ophthalmopathy. Overall study findings and caveats: Through a model of 13 V-J features, ophthalmopathy was separated from stable hyperthyroidism.

Germline V gene sequence: CDR1 SGDLS, CDR2 YYNGEE. The V end lost 3 bases, the J end lost 8 bases, and 13 bases lay between the germline ends. The CDR3 is 13 residues long. Using RNA transcripts as the source, TCR beta CDR3 regions were amplified. Researchers ran a first-round RT-PCR on the TCR CDR3 using the HTBI primer set. TCRdb independently ran MiXCR on the multiplex PCR reads; one entry per CDR3 protein. Altogether around 600,000 distinct CDR3 sequences are present, roughly 15% being singletons, with the ten largest covering around 13%. Under 3 months was the duration of disease in ophthalmopathy patients, who also had a Clinical Activity Score of at least 3 and a NOSPECS grade of at least 4. PBMCs were sourced from approximately 9.3 ml fresh peripheral blood. This clonotype has a handful of counts. As yet, its antigen is unknown.

V and J are TRBV9 and TRBJ2-3, with D maybe TRBD2 (5 bases). Specimen: blood. The receptor's source is a woman aged 45-65 years with Graves' ophthalmopathy. CDR3 region: CASSGTGESTQYF. The DNA for the CDR3 is TGTGCCAGCAGCGGCACCGGGGAGTCTACGCAGTATTTT.